Sequencing of this TCR beta chain was carried out in a study of tumor and adjacent non-tumor tissue in lung cancer. Study-wide background: Patients were aged roughly 31 to 76, some 10 men and 5 women, stage I to III.

This CDR3 is built from 15 residues. Germline lookup yields CDR1 MNHEY and CDR2 SVGEGT. This sample's RNA came from whole unsorted tissue. Three rounds of nested PCR, following a modified ARM-PCR protocol, produced the TCRbeta library. TCRdb passed the multiplex PCR reads through MiXCR, listing each CDR3 protein once. The sample has 120,000 or so distinct CDR3 sequences, approximately 71% seen once. As for this clonotype: The junction departs from germline at one end; a sequencing error may be responsible.

The clonotype comes from a man aged 30 to 39 with non-small cell lung cancer. The J gene is TRBJ2-7, the V gene TRBV6-2 or TRBV6-3; 9 bases are a match to TRBD1. The specimen was lung tumor tissue. CDR3 nucleotide sequence: TGTACCAGCAGCCGTGCCGGGACAGGGACCCACGATCAGTACTTC. As protein: CTSSRAGTGTHDQYF.